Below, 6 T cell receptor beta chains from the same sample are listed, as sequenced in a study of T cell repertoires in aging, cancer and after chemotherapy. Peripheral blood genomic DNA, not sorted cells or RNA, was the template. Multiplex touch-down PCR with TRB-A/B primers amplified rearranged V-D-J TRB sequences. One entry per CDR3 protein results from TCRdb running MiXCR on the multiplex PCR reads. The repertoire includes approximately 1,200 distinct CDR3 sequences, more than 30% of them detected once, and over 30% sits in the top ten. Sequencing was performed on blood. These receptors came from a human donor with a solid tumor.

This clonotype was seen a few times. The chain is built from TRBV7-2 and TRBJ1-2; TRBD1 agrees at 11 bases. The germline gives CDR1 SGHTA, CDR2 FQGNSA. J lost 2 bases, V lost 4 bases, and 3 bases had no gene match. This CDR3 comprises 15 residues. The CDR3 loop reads CASSSGQGANYGYTF. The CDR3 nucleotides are TGTGCCAGCAGCTCAGGACAGGGGGCAAACTATGGCTACACCTTC.

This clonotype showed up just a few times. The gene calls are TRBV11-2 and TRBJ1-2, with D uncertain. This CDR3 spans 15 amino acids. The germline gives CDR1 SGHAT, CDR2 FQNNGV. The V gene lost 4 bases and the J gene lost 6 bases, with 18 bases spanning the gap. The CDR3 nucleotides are TGTGCCAGCAGCTCGCCGAGGGCCCCCTACGATGGCTACACCTTC. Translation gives CASSSPRAPYDGYTF.

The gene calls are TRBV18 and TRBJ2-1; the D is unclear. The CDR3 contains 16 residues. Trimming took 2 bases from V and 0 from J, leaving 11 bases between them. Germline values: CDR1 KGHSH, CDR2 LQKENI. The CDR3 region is CASSPGQPSSYNEQFF. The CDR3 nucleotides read TGTGCCAGCTCACCAGGGCAGCCGAGCTCCTACAATGAGCAGTTCTTC.

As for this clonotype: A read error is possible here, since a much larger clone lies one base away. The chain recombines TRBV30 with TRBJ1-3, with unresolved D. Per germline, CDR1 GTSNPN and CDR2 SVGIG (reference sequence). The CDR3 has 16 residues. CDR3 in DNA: TGTGACTGGAGTGTACATTTGACCAACTCTGGAAACACCATATATTTT. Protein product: CDWSVHLTNSGNTIYF.

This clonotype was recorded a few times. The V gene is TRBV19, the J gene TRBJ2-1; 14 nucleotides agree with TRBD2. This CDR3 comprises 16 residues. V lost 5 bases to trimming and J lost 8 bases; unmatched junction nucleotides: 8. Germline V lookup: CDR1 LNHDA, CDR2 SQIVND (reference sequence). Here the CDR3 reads CASSVGLAGVGDEQFF. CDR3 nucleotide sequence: TGTGCCAGTAGTGTGGGACTAGCGGGAGTTGGGGATGAGCAGTTCTTC.

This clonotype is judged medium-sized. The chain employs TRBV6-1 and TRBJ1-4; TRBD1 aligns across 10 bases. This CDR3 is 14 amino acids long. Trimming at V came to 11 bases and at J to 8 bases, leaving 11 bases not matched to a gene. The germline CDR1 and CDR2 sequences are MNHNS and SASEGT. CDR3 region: CAVKPTGGLEKLFF. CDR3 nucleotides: TGTGCCGTAAAGCCGACAGGGGGCCTGGAAAAACTGTTTTTT.